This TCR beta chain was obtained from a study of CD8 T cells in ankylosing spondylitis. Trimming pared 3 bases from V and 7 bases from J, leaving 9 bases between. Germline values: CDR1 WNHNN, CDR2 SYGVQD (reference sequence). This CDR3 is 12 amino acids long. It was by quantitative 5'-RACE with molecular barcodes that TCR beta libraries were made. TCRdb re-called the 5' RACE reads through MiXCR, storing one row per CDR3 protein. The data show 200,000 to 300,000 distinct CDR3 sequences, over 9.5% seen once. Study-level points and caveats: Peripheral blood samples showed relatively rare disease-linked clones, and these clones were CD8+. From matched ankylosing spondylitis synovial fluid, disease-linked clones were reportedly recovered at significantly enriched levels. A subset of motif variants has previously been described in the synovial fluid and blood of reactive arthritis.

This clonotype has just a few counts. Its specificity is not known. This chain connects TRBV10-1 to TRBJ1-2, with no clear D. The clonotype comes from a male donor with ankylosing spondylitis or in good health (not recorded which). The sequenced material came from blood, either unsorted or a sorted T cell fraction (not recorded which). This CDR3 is CASSDGAAGYTF. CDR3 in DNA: TGCGCCAGCAGTGATGGAGCGGCTGGCTACACCTTC.